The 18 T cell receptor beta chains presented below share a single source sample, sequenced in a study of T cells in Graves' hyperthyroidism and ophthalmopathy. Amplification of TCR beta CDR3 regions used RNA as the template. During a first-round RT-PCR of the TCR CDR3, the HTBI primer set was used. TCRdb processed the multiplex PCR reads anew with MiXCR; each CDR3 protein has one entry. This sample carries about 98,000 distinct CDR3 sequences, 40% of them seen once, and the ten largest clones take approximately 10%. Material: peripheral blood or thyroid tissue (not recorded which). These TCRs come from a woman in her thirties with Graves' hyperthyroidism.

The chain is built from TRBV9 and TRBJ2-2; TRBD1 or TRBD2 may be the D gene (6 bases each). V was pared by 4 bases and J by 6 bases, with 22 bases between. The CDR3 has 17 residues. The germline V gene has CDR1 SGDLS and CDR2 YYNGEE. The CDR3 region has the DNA TGTGCCAGCAGCCGAACCGGAGGGGGACCCTACTCCGGGGAGCTGTTTTTT. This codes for CASSRTGGGPYSGELFF.

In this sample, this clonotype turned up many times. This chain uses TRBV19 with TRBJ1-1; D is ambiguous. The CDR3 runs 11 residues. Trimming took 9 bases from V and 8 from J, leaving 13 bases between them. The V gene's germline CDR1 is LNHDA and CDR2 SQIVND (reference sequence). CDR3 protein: CASGLGLEAFF. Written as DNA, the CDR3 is TGTGCCAGCGGCCTGGGTTTAGAAGCTTTCTTT.

The CDR3 spells CSARGGGFHEQFF. The DNA of the CDR3 is TGCAGTGCTAGAGGGGGAGGGTTCCATGAGCAGTTCTTC. This rearrangement joins TRBV20-1 to TRBJ2-1; 7 nucleotides line up with TRBD2. Trimming cost V 1 base and J 8 bases; bases outside gene matches: 5. This CDR3 contains 13 residues. Germline-derived CDR1 and CDR2 are DFQATT and SNEGSKA (reference sequence).

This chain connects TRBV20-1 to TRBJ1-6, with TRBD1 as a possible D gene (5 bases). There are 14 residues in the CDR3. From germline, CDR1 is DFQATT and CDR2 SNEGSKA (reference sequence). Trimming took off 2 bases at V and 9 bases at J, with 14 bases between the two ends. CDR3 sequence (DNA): TGCAGTGCTAGACGGCAGGGAGGCAGTTCACCCCTCCACTTT. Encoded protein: CSARRQGGSSPLHF.

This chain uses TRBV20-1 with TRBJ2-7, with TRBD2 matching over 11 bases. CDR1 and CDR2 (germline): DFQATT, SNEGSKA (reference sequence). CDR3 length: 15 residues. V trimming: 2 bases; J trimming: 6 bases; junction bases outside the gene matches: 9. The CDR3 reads CSARHPGLAVGEQYF. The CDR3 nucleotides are TGCAGTGCTAGACATCCGGGACTAGCGGTTGGCGAGCAGTACTTC.

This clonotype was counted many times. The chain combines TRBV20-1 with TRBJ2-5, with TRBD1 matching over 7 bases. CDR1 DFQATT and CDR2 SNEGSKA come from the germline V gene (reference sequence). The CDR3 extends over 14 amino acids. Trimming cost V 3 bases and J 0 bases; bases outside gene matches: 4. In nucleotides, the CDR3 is TGCAGTGCTAGCGGGACAGCCCACCAAGAGACCCAGTACTTC. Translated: CSASGTAHQETQYF.

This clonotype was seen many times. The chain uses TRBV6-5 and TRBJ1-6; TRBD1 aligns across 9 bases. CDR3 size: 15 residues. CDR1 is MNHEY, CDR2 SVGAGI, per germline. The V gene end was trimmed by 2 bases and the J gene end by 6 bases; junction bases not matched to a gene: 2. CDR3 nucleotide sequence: TGTGCCAGCAGTTACGGGACAGGGAGTAATTCACCCCTCCACTTT. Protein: CASSYGTGSNSPLHF.

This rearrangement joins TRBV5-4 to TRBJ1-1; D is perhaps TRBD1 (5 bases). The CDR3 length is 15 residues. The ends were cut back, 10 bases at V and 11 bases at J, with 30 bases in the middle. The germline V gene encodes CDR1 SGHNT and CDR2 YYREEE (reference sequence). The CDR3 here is CAWSAGAGRGRRAFF. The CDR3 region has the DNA TGTGCCTGGAGTGCCGGGGCAGGGAGGGGCCGTCGGGCTTTCTTT.

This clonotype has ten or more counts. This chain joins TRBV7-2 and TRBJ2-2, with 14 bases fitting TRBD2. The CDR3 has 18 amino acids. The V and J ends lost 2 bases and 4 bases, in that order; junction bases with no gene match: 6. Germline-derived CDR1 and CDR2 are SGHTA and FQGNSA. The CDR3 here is CASSLWGLAGEGTGELFF. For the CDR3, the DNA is TGTGCCAGCAGCTTATGGGGACTAGCGGGAGAAGGCACCGGGGAGCTGTTTTTT.

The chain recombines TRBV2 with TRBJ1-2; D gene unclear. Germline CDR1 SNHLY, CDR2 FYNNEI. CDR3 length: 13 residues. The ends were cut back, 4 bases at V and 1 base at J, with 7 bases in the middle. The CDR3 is CASSATNNYGYTF. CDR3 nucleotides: TGTGCCAGCAGTGCTACCAATAACTATGGCTACACCTTC. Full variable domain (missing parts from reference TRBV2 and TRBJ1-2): EPEVTQTPSHQVTQMGQEVILRCVPISNHLYFYWYRQILGQKVEFLVSFYNNEISEKSEIFDDQFSVERPDGSNFTLKIRSTKLEDSAMYFCASSATNNYGYTFGSGTRLTVV.

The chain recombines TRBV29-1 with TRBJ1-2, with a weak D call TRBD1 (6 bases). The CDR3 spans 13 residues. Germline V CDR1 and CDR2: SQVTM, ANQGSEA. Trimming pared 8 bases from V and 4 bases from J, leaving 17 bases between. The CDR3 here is CSTPPRDTYGYTF. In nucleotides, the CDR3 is TGCAGCACTCCACCACGGGACACCTATGGCTACACCTTC.

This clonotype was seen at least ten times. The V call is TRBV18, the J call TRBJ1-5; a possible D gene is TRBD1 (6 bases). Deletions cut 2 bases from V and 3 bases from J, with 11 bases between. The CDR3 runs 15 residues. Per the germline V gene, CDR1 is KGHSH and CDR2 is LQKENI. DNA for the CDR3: TGTGCCAGCTCACCAGATCGGGACACCAATCAGCCCCAGCATTTT. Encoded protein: CASSPDRDTNQPQHF.

The CDR3 is CASRPGRPEGGYTF. CDR3 coding DNA: TGTGCCAGCAGGCCGGGACGGCCGGAGGGTGGCTACACCTTC. J is TRBJ1-2 and V is TRBV9; TRBD1 is a possible D gene (5 bases). V dropped 5 bases and J dropped 7 bases, with 18 bases sitting between them. The germline V gene encodes CDR1 SGDLS and CDR2 YYNGEE. This CDR3 spans 14 amino acids.

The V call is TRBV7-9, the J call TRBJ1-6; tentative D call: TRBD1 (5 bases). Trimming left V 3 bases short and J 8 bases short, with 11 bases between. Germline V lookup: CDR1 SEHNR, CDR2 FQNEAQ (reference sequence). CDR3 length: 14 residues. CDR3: CASSFGRDDSPLHF. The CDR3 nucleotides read TGTGCCAGCAGCTTCGGCAGGGATGATTCACCCCTCCACTTT. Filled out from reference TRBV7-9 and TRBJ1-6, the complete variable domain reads DTGVSQNPRHKITKRGQNVTFRCDPISEHNRLYWYRQTLGQGPEFLTYFQNEAQLEKSRLLSDRFSAERPKGSFSTLEIQRTEQGDSAMYLCASSFGRDDSPLHFGNGTRLTVT.

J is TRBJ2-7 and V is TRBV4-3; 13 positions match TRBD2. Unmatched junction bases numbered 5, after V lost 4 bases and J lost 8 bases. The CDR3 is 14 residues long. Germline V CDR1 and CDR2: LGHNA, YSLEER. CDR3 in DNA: TGCGCCAGCAGCCGTGGGACTAGCGGGAACCAGCAGTACTTC. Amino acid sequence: CASSRGTSGNQQYF.

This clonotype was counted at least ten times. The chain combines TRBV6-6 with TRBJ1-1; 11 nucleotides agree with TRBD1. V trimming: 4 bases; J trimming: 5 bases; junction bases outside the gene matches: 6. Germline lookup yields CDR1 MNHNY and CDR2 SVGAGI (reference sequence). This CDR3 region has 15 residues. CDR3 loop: CASSWGQGGSTEAFF. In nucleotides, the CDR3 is TGTGCCAGCAGTTGGGGACAGGGGGGGTCGACTGAAGCTTTCTTT.

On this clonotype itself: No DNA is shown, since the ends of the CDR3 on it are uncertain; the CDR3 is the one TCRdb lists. The CDR3 spells CASTLQGSDYTFGSGVGQPQHF. V and J are TRBV2 and TRBJ1-5; the table calls TRBD1, which could not be checked here. Both ends counted, the CDR3 spans 22 residues. Germline V lookup: CDR1 SNHLY, CDR2 FYNNEI.

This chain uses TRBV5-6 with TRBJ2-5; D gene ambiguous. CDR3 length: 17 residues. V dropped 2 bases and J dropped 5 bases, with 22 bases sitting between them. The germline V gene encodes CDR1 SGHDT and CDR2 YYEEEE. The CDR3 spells CASSFNGPQVTGETQYF. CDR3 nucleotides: TGTGCCAGCAGCTTCAACGGACCTCAGGTCACCGGGGAGACCCAGTACTTC.